This T cell receptor (beta chain) was profiled in a study of OX40 agonist ivuxolimab in advanced cancers. Sampled blood was obtained at baseline, cycle 4 day 1, and cycle 7 day 1. Data came from immunoSEQ multiplex PCR; TCRdb stores just in-frame clones and leaves some out. The sample lists around 110,000 clones, 93% occurring once. The germline V gene has CDR1 SEHNR and CDR2 FQNEAQ (reference sequence). The CDR3 is made up of 16 amino acids. V lost 5 bases and J lost 4, with 20 bases in between. This receptor was identified in an adult with an advanced solid tumor such as melanoma, head and neck, liver or kidney cancer. The sequencing here drew on CD4+ or CD8+ T cells sorted from blood, taken in a trial of the OX40 agonist ivuxolimab. V is TRBV7-9 and J is TRBJ1-1; D ambiguous. CDR3 sequence: CASSPDVALGSTEAFF. The CDR3, as DNA: TGTGCCAGCAGCCCCGACGTAGCCCTTGGGAGCACTGAAGCTTTCTTT.